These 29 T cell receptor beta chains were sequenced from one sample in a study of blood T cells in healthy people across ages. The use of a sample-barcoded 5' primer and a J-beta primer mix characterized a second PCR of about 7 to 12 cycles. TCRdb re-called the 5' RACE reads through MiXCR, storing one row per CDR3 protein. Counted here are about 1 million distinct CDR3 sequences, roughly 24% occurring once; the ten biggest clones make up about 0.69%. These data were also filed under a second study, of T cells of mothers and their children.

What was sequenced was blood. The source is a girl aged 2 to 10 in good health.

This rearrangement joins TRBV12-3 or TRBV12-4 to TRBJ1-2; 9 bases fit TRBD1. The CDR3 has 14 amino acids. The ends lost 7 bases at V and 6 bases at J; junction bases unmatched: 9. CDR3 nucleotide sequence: TGTGCCAGCACTTCAGGGACAGGGAAAAATGGCTACACCTTC. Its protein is CASTSGTGKNGYTF.

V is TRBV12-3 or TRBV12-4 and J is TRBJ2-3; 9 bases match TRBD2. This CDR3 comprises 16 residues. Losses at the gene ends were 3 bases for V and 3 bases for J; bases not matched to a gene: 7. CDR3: CASSFHSGSQTDTQYF. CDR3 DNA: TGTGCCAGCAGTTTCCATAGCGGGAGCCAAACAGATACGCAGTATTTT.

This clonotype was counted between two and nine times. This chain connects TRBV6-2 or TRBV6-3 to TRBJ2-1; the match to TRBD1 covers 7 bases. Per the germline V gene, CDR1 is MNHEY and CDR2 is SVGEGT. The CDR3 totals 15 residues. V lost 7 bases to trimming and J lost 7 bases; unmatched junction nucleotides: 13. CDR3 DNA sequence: TGTGCCAGCATGACAGGGTGGTTCCCACAGAATGAGCAGTTCTTC. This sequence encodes CASMTGWFPQNEQFF.

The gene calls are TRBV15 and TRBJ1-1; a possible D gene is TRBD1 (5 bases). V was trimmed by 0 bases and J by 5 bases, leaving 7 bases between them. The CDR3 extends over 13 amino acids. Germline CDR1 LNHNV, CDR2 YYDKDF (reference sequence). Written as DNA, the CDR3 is TGTGCCACCAGCAGAGAGGGGGGAACTGAAGCTTTCTTT. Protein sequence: CATSREGGTEAFF. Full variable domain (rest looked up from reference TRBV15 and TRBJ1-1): DAMVIQNPRYQVTQFGKPVTLSCSQTLNHNVMYWYQQKSSQAPKLLFHYYDKDFNNEADTPDNFQSRRPNTSFCFLDIRSPGLGDTAMYLCATSREGGTEAFFGQGTRLTVV.

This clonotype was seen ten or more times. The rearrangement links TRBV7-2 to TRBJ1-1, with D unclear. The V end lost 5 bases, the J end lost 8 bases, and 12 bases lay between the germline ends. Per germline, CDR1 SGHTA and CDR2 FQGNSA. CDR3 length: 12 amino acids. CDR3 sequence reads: CASSLPMGEAFF. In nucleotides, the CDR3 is TGTGCCAGCAGCCTACCGATGGGGGAAGCTTTCTTT. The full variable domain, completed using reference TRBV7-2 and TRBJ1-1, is GAGVSQSPSNKVTEKGKDVELRCDPISGHTALYWYRQSLGQGLEFLIYFQGNSAPDKSGLPSDRFSAERTGGSVSTLTIQRTQQEDSAVYLCASSLPMGEAFFGQGTRLTVV.

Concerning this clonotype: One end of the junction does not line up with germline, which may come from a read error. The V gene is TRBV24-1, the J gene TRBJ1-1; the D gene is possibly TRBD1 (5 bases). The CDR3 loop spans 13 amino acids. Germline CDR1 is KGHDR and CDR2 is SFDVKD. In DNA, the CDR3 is TGTGCCACCAGATGGGGCCTCGACACTGGAGCTTTCTTT. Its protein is CATRWGLDTGAFF.

DNA for the CDR3: TGCGCCAGCAGCCTGCGGGAGAGGGGCTCACCCCTCCACTTT. Translation: CASSLRERGSPLHF. V is TRBV4-1 and J is TRBJ1-6, with D possibly matching TRBD1 (5 bases). This CDR3 spans 14 amino acids. CDR1 is MGHRA, CDR2 YSYEKL, per germline. The V and J ends lost 4 bases and 10 bases respectively, with 14 bases between them.

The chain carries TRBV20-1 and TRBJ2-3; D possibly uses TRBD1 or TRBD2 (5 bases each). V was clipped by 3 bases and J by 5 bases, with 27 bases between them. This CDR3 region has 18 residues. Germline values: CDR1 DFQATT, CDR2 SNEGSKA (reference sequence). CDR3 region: CSASSLSPSMGVRDTQYF. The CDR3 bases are TGCAGTGCTAGTTCACTTTCGCCCAGCATGGGGGTAAGAGATACGCAGTATTTT.

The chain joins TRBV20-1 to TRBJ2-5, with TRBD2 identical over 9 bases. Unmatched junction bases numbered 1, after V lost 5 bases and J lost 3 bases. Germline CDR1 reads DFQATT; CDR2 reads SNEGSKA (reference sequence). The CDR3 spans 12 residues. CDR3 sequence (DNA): TGCAGTGCTTGCGGGGGGGAAGAGACCCAGTACTTC. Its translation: CSACGGEETQYF.

CDR3 coding DNA: TGCAGTGCTAGAGATCTACAGGCGGCCTACAATGAGCAGTTCTTC. Translation: CSARDLQAAYNEQFF. This chain links TRBV20-1 with TRBJ2-1; maybe TRBD1 (5 bases). The germline V gene encodes CDR1 DFQATT and CDR2 SNEGSKA (reference sequence). Trimming cost V 0 bases and J 2 bases, with 11 bases left between them. There are 15 residues in the CDR3.

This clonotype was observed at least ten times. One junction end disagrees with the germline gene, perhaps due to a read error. The CDR3 sequence: CASSLQGTDTQYF. CDR3 bases: TGTGCCAGCAGCTTACAGGGGACAGATACGCAGTATTTT. The chain employs TRBV5-1 and TRBJ2-3; the match to TRBD1 covers 7 bases. The CDR3 has 13 residues. Germline CDR1 SGHRS, CDR2 YFSETQ.

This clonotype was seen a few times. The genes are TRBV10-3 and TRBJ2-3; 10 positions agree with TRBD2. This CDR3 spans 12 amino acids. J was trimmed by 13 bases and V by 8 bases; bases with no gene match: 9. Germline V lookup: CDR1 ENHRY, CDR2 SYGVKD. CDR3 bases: TGTGCCATCGGGCTAGCGGGAGATTCAGAGTATTTT. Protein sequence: CAIGLAGDSEYF.

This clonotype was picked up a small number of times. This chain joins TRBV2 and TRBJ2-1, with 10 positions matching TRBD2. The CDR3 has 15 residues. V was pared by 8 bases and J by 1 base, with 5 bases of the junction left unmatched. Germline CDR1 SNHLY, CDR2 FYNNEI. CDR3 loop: CASGLAGGSYNEQFF. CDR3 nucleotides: TGTGCCAGCGGATTAGCGGGGGGTTCCTACAATGAGCAGTTCTTC.

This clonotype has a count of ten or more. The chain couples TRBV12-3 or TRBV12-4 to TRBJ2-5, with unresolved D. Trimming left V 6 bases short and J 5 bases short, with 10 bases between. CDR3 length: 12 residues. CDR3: CASSTNWETQYF. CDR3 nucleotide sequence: TGTGCCAGCAGCACGAATTGGGAGACCCAGTACTTC.

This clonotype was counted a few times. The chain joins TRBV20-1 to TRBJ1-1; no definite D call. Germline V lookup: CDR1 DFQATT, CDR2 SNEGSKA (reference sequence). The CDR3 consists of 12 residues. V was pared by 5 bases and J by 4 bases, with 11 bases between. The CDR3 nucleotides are TGCAGTGCTGGGCCGTGGGGCACTGAAGCTTTCTTT. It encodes CSAGPWGTEAFF.

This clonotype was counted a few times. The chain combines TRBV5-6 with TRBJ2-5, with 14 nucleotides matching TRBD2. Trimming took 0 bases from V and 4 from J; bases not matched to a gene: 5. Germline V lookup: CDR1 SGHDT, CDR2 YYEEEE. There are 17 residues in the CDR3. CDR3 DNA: TGTGCCAGCAGCTTGGGCGCCGGGACTAGCGGGAGAGAGACCCAGTACTTC. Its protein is CASSLGAGTSGRETQYF.

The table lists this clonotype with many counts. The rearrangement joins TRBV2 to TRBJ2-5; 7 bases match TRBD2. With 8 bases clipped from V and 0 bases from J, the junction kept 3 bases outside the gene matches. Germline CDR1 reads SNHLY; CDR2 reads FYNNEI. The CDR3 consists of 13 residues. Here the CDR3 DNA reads TGTGCCAGCTACCGGGGGGACCAAGAGACCCAGTACTTC. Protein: CASYRGDQETQYF.

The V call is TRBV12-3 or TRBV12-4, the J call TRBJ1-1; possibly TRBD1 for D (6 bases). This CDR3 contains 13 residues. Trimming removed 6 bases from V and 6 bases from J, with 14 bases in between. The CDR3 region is CASRKQGPAEAFF. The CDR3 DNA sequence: TGTGCCAGCAGAAAACAGGGCCCCGCTGAAGCTTTCTTT.

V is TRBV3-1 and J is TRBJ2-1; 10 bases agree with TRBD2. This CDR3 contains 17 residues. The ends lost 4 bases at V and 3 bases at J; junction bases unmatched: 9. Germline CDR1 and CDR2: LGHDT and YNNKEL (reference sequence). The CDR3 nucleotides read TGTGCCAGCAGCCGTGGTCTAGCGGGAGAGGTCTACAATGAGCAGTTCTTC. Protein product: CASSRGLAGEVYNEQFF.

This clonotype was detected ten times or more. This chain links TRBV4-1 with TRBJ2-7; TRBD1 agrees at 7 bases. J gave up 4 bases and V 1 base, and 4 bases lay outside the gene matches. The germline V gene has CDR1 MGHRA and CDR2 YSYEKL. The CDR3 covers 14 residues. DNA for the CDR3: TGCGCCAGCAGCCAAGGACAGGGTTCGTACGAGCAGTACTTC. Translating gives CASSQGQGSYEQYF.

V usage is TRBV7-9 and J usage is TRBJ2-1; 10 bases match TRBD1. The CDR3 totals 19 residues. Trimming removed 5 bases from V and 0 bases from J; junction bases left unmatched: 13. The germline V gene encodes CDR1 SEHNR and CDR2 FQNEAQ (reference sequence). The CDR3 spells CASSPPRQGAKASYNEQFF. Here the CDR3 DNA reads TGTGCCAGCAGCCCCCCAAGACAGGGGGCGAAAGCCTCCTACAATGAGCAGTTCTTC.

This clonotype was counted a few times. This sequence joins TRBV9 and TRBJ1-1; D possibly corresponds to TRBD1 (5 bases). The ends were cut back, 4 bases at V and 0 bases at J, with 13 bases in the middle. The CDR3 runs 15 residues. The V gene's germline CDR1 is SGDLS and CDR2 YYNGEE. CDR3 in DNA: TGTGCCAGCAGCCCTTCGGGACGGATGAACACTGAAGCTTTCTTT. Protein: CASSPSGRMNTEAFF.

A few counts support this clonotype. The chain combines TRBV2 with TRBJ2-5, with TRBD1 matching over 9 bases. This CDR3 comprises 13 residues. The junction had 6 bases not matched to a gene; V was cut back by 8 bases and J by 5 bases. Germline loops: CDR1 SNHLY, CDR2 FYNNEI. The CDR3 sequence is CASGQGRWETQYF. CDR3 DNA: TGTGCCAGCGGACAGGGGAGATGGGAGACCCAGTACTTC.

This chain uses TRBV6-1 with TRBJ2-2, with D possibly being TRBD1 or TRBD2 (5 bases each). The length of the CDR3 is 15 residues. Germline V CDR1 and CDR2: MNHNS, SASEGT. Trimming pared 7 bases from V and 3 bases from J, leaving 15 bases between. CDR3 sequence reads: CASNTRGDDTGELFF. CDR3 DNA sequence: TGTGCCAGCAACACCCGAGGGGATGACACCGGGGAGCTGTTTTTT.

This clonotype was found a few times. CDR3 nucleotides: TGTGCCAGCAGCTTAGGGGGGTCCGTCGGGGAGACCCAGTACTTC. Its protein product is CASSLGGSVGETQYF. The chain employs TRBV7-3 and TRBJ2-5, with D possibly being TRBD2 (6 bases). Germline V gives CDR1 SGHTA, CDR2 FQGTGA. There are 15 residues in the CDR3. Trimming left V 2 bases short and J 5 bases short, with 15 bases between.

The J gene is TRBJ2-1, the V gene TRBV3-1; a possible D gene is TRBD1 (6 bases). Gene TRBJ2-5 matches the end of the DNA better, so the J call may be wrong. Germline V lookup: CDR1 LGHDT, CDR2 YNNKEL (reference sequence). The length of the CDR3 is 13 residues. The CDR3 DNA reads TGTGCCAGCAGCCGCCGCAGGGGAGAGACCCAGTACTTC. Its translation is CASSRRRGETQYF.

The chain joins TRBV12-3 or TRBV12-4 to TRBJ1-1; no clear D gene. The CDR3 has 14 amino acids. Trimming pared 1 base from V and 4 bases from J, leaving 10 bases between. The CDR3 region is CASSLEGGSTEAFF. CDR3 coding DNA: TGTGCCAGCAGTTTAGAGGGAGGGAGCACTGAAGCTTTCTTT.

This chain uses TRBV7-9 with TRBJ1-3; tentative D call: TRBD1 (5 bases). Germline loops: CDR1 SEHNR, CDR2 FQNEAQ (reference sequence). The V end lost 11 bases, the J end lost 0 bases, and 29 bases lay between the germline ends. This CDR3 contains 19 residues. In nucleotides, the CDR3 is TGTGCCTCGTCGGGAGGAGGCCCACTTCGGGACTTCTCTGGAAACACCATATATTTT. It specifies CASSGGGPLRDFSGNTIYF.

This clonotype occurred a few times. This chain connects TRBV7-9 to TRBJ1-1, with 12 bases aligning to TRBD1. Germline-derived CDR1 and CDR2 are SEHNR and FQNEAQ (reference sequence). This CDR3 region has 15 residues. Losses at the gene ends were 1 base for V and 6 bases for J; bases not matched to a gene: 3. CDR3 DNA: TGTGCCAGCAGCTTAGGGGGACAGGGGGCCGCTGAAGCTTTCTTT. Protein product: CASSLGGQGAAEAFF.